This TCR beta chain was recovered during a study of molecular identifiers for immune sequencing clone quantification. TCRdb fed the PCR reads into MiXCR, producing one record per CDR3 protein. The sample includes 85,000 to 130,000 distinct CDR3 sequences, 36% of them seen just once. The germline V gene has CDR1 SNHLY and CDR2 FYNNEI. The CDR3 loop spans 18 amino acids. After removal of 7 bases from V and 3 bases from J, the junction contained 16 bases not matched to a gene. Libraries from naive CD8 cells were generated from approximately 20,000 to 1,000,000 sorted cells (with 10%, 30% or 50% RNA). CD8+CD4-CCR7+CD45RA+ cells were sorted as naive CD8 T cells.

Sequencing was carried out using naive CD8+ T cells from blood, with Jurkat cell RNA spiked in. Noted subset: FACS-sorted CD8+CD4-CCR7+CD45RA+ naive T cells. The chain recombines TRBV2 with TRBJ2-7, with 12 bases that match TRBD2. The TCR comes from a human donor in good health. Some libraries in this study had Jurkat cell RNA spiked in. This CDR3 is CASNFRLTSGRTVYEQYF. The CDR3 coding sequence is TGTGCCAGCAATTTCCGCCTGACTAGCGGGAGAACTGTCTACGAGCAGTACTTC.